The rows below give T cell receptor beta chains drawn from one sample of a study of blood T cell repertoires in COVID-19. TCRdb keeps only in-frame clones here, not all; method: immunoSEQ multiplex PCR. Of approximately 330,000 clones in the sample, over 80% are singletons; the top ten hold around 8.9%. Material for sequencing was peripheral blood. All receptors come from a man younger than 40 with COVID-19, enrolled during active disease. Each CDR3 is given with its conserved first and last residue. D genes are given only for firm matches. Size values are once, few and many counts, or a class for expanded clones, and some rows have none.

V: TRBV19
D: TRBD2
size: NA
J: TRBJ2-7
DNA: TGTGCCAGCGCAAGCGGGGGCGGGAGCTCCTACGAGCAGTACTTC
CDR3: CASASGGGSSYEQYF

V: TRBV27
D: NA
size: NA
J: TRBJ1-5
DNA: TGTGCCAGCAGTTGGGGGCACGGCAATCAGCCCCAGCATTTT
CDR3: CASSWGHGNQPQHF

V: TRBV5-8
D: TRBD1
size: NA
J: TRBJ2-5
DNA: TGTGCCAGCAGAACGTACAGGGGGTACCAAGAGACCCAGTACTTC
CDR3: CASRTYRGYQETQYF

V: TRBV6-1
D: NA
size: NA
J: TRBJ2-3
DNA: TGTGCCAGCAGTGAACCAGGTCCAGATACGCAGTATTTT
CDR3: CASSEPGPDTQYF

V: TRBV19
D: TRBD1
size: NA
J: TRBJ1-2
DNA: TGTGCCAGTAGTATGCGGGACAGCGAATCGCGCTATGGCTACACCTTC
CDR3: CASSMRDSESRYGYTF

V: TRBV11-2
D: TRBD1
size: once
J: TRBJ2-1
DNA: TGTGCCAGCAGCACCGGGACAGGGGTAACCTACAATGAGCAGTTCTTC
CDR3: CASSTGTGVTYNEQFF

V: TRBV18
D: TRBD1
size: NA
J: TRBJ2-3
DNA: TGTGCCAGCTCACCACGACAGGGGACTTCAACAGATACGCAGTATTTT
CDR3: CASSPRQGTSTDTQYF

V: TRBV18
D: NA
size: NA
J: TRBJ2-7
DNA: TGTGCCAGCTCACCACGAGGTAGGGGATCCTTACTCCTCTACGAGCAGTACTTC
CDR3: CASSPRGRGSLLLYEQYF

V: TRBV19
D: TRBD1
size: NA
J: TRBJ2-5
DNA: TGTGCCAGTAGTACAAACCTCGACAGGGGCCGAGAGACCCAGTACTTC
CDR3: CASSTNLDRGRETQYF

V: TRBV5-1
D: NA
size: NA
J: TRBJ2-7
DNA: TGCGCCAGCAGCTTGGTGACAGCAAGCGAGCAGTACTTC
CDR3: CASSLVTASEQYF

V: TRBV24-1
D: TRBD1
size: NA
J: TRBJ2-5
DNA: TGTGCCACCAGAGGACAGGGGGAGACCCAGTACTTC
CDR3: CATRGQGETQYF

V: TRBV10-3
D: NA
size: NA
J: TRBJ1-3
DNA: TGTGCCATCAGTGAGTTTACAGGGCCGCCAGGAAACACCATATATTTT
CDR3: CAISEFTGPPGNTIYF

V: TRBV6-5
D: NA
size: NA
J: TRBJ1-2
DNA: TGTGCCAGCAGTTACCAGGGCTATGGCTACACCTTC
CDR3: CASSYQGYGYTF

V: TRBV7-9
D: NA
size: NA
J: TRBJ2-3
DNA: TGTGCCAGCAGCTTAGGAGTCACCACAGATACGCAGTATTTT
CDR3: CASSLGVTTDTQYF

V: TRBV24-1
D: TRBD1
size: NA
J: TRBJ1-5
DNA: TGTGCCACCAGTGACCCGGGACAGCATAGCAATCAGCCCCAGCATTTT
CDR3: CATSDPGQHSNQPQHF

V: TRBV27
D: TRBD2
size: once
J: TRBJ2-7
DNA: TGTGCCAGCAGTTACGGACTAGCTGATTACGAGCAGTACTTC
CDR3: CASSYGLADYEQYF

V: TRBV5-5
D: NA
size: NA
J: TRBJ1-1
DNA: TGTGCCAGCAGCTTGGCCTTGTTGCGGGGAAAAACTGAAGCTTTCTTT
CDR3: CASSLALLRGKTEAFF

V: TRBV19
D: TRBD1
size: NA
J: TRBJ2-1
DNA: TGTGCCAGTAGTCCGCTCACAGGGGCCCGGGGCAATGAGCAGTTCTTC
CDR3: CASSPLTGARGNEQFF

V: TRBV21-1
D: NA
size: NA
J: TRBJ1-2
DNA: TGTGCCAGCAGCAATCCCGGATCGACAGCTAACTATGGCTACACCTTC
CDR3: CASSNPGSTANYGYTF

V: TRBV27
D: NA
size: once
J: TRBJ2-7
DNA: TGTGCCACCAAGACCCTCACTAGAGCCTACGAGCAGTACTTC
CDR3: CATKTLTRAYEQYF

V: TRBV19
D: NA
size: NA
J: TRBJ2-7
DNA: TGTGCCAGTAGTATAACCGGGGGGGACAGGGATGTCTACGAGCAGTACTTC
CDR3: CASSITGGDRDVYEQYF

V: TRBV27
D: NA
size: NA
J: TRBJ1-1
DNA: TGTGCCAGCAGTTTATCCATGGGGGGGGCTGAAGCTTTCTTT
CDR3: CASSLSMGGAEAFF